These T cell receptor beta chains were read from a single sample in a study of response to subunit inactivated influenza vaccine. TCRdb redid the calling of the RT-PCR reads with MiXCR, one entry per CDR3 protein. The data hold 500,000 to 600,000 distinct CDR3 sequences, with 14% observed a single time. The specimen was PBMCs from blood, collected 11 to 12 days after vaccination. Receptors were obtained from a man aged 50 to 59 who received an inactivated influenza vaccine. CDR3s include the opening cysteine and the closing phenylalanine or tryptophan. The D gene is left open where the match is weak. Only part of the rows carry a size: once, few, many, or a class if the clone is expanded.

V gene	D gene	clone size	J gene	CDR3 DNA	CDR3 protein
TRBV12-3/TRBV12-4	NA	many	TRBJ1-2	TGTGCCAGCAGTCCTCGAGGGGCCTATGGCTACACCTTC	CASSPRGAYGYTF
TRBV7-2	NA	many	TRBJ1-2	TGTGCCAGCAGCCCCCGGGACACCGCTTTTGGCTACACCTTC	CASSPRDTAFGYTF
TRBV4-3	TRBD2	few	TRBJ2-1	TGCGCCAGCAGCCAAGAGGGCGGGAGGGAAGGGGAGCAGTTCTTC	CASSQEGGREGEQFF
TRBV6-5	NA	few	TRBJ1-6	TGTGCCAGCAGTTACTCGCTCAGGGGAAATTCACCCCTCCACTTT	CASSYSLRGNSPLHF
TRBV6-5	NA	few	TRBJ2-2	TGTGCCAGCAGTTACCGATTAAAACCGGCAAGCGGGGAGCTGTTTTTT	CASSYRLKPASGELFF
TRBV7-6	TRBD2	NA	TRBJ2-7	TGTGCCAGCAGCTTAGAAGTCAGCGGGAGAAGAGCGGGGCAGTACTTC	CASSLEVSGRRAGQYF
TRBV4-3	NA	few	TRBJ2-7	TGCGCCAGCAGCAGAGGAGCAGGGCCGTACGAGCAGTACTTC	CASSRGAGPYEQYF
TRBV4-2	NA	NA	TRBJ2-7	TGTGCCAGCAGCCAAGATTTGTTGCAGGTCCCCTACGAGCAGTACTTC	CASSQDLLQVPYEQYF
TRBV12-3/TRBV12-4	TRBD2	NA	TRBJ2-2	TGTGCCAGCAGCCTCTTGCTAGCGGGGCCCACCGGGGAGCTGTTTTTT	CASSLLLAGPTGELFF
TRBV12-3/TRBV12-4	NA	many	TRBJ2-7	TGTGCCAGCAGTGGCTACGAGCAGTACTTC	CASSGYEQYF
TRBV7-6	TRBD2	NA	TRBJ2-5	TGTGCCAGCCGATCTCCCGGGGGGGAGACCCAGTACTTC	CASRSPGGETQYF
TRBV7-2	NA	few	TRBJ2-2	TGTGCCAGCAGCGCCGGGTCCCAAAACACCGGGGAGCTGTTTTTT	CASSAGSQNTGELFF
TRBV10-3	TRBD1	many	TRBJ2-1	TGTGCCATCAGTGAGGACAGGGGGCTTGGGAATGAGCAGTTCTTC	CAISEDRGLGNEQFF
TRBV6-2/TRBV6-3	NA	many	TRBJ2-4	TGTGCCAGCAGTAACGACCGGGTCGAGGGCAGGGACATTCAGTACTTC	CASSNDRVEGRDIQYF
TRBV5-1	TRBD2	NA	TRBJ2-1	TGCGCCAGCAGCTTTTTTACGGCGGGGGCCTACAATGAGCAGTTCTTC	CASSFFTAGAYNEQFF
TRBV10-2	NA	NA	TRBJ2-1	TGCGCCAGCAGTGAGTTTTTAGTCGGCAATGAGCAGTTCTTC	CASSEFLVGNEQFF
TRBV5-6	NA	NA	TRBJ2-1	TGTGCCAGCATCCGCCGCGGTAGGGCCTACAATGAGCAGTTCTTC	CASIRRGRAYNEQFF
TRBV7-6	TRBD1	NA	TRBJ1-1	TGTGCCAGCAGCCTGAACAGGGGTAGGGACACTGAAGCTTTCTTT	CASSLNRGRDTEAFF
TRBV7-8	TRBD1	few	TRBJ1-3	TGTGCCAGCAGCTTAGGTCCGGACAGGGTGTCAGGAAACACCATATATTTT	CASSLGPDRVSGNTIYF
TRBV4-3	NA	NA	TRBJ2-5	TGCGCCAGCAGCCAAGTCCCGGGGGAGCAAGAGACCCAGTACTTC	CASSQVPGEQETQYF
TRBV20-1	NA	NA	TRBJ2-1	TGCGGTGCTAGAGGCTCACAGGTCTACAATGAGCAGTTCTTC	CGARGSQVYNEQFF
TRBV28	TRBD2	many	TRBJ2-7	TGTGCCAGCAGTTTGGCGGGAGGCGAGCAGTACTTC	CASSLAGGEQYF
TRBV3-1	NA	few	TRBJ1-5	TGTGCCAGCAGCCAAGTGCGTTCCGTCCCGCCCCAGCATTTT	CASSQVRSVPPQHF
TRBV4-3	NA	few	TRBJ1-1	TGCGCCAGCAGCCAAGTGCTGTCAGATTATCTGAACACTGAAGCTTTCTTT	CASSQVLSDYLNTEAFF
TRBV7-9	NA	NA	TRBJ2-7	TGTGCCAGCAGCTTAGCGCCCGGGGGATCCTACGAGCAGTACTTC	CASSLAPGGSYEQYF
TRBV29-1	NA	few	TRBJ1-2	TGCAGCGTTGAGACTAACTATGGCTACACCTTC	CSVETNYGYTF
TRBV3-1	NA	few	TRBJ2-1	TGTGCCAGCAGCCACGGGGGAGGAATCATCAATGAGCAGTTCTTC	CASSHGGGIINEQFF
TRBV5-1	NA	many	TRBJ2-3	TGCGCCAGCAGCTTGGACGGATCAGATACGCAGTATTTT	CASSLDGSDTQYF
TRBV12-3/TRBV12-4	NA	few	TRBJ1-1	TGTGCCAGCAGTTTTACAGGGAGCTCGGGCACTGAAGCTTTCTTT	CASSFTGSSGTEAFF
TRBV5-1	NA	NA	TRBJ1-1	TGCGCCAGCTGCCTGACTGGGAACACTGAAGCTTTCTTT	CASCLTGNTEAFF
TRBV5-6	NA	NA	TRBJ2-1	TGTGCCAGCAGCCCCCCTCTAGCGAGAGGTTACTCCTACAATGAGCAGTTCTTC	CASSPPLARGYSYNEQFF
TRBV30	TRBD1	NA	TRBJ1-4	TGTGCCTGGAGTGTACAGGGGCTCAATGTAGGTGAAAAACTGTTTTTT	CAWSVQGLNVGEKLFF
TRBV29-1	NA	NA	TRBJ2-3	TGCAGCGTGTCCGCGGTCTGGGGGGATACGCAGTATTTT	CSVSAVWGDTQYF
TRBV30	TRBD2	few	TRBJ2-1	TGTGCCTGGATTACTTGGGCGGGAGGAACGTCCTACAATGAGCAGTTCTTC	CAWITWAGGTSYNEQFF
TRBV20-1	TRBD1	few	TRBJ2-2	TGCAGTGCTAGAACAACCGGGACAGGGAAAACCGGGGAGCTGTTTTTT	CSARTTGTGKTGELFF
TRBV12-5	NA	NA	TRBJ2-1	TGTGCTAGTGGAATGGGGTACTCCTACAATGAGCAGTTCTTC	CASGMGYSYNEQFF
TRBV16	TRBD1	few	TRBJ1-6	TGTGCCAGCAGCCCTCCGGGACAGGAGAAATCACCCCTCCACTTT	CASSPPGQEKSPLHF
TRBV5-6	NA	few	TRBJ2-1	TGTGCCAGCAGCTTGTTGTCGGGAGACTACAATGAGCAGTTCTTC	CASSLLSGDYNEQFF
TRBV4-1	NA	many	TRBJ1-1	TGCGCCAGCAGCCAAGATAGAACGTTCTTGTACGTTGAAGCTTTCTTT	CASSQDRTFLYVEAFF
TRBV27	NA	few	TRBJ1-5	TGTGCCAGCAGTTTATCGGTCTGGACCGATCAGCCCCAGCATTTT	CASSLSVWTDQPQHF
TRBV5-1	TRBD2	NA	TRBJ2-1	TGCGCCAGCAGCTTGGAAGCGGGAGGTCCTCGGAATGAGCAGTTCTTC	CASSLEAGGPRNEQFF
TRBV4-3	NA	NA	TRBJ1-1	TGCGCCAGCTTCCAGGGAGGGGGTCGGACTGAAGCTTTCTTT	CASFQGGGRTEAFF
TRBV20-1	TRBD1	NA	TRBJ1-2	TGCAGTGCTATGGACAGGAAAAACTATGGCTACACCTTC	CSAMDRKNYGYTF
TRBV5-1	TRBD2	few	TRBJ2-1	TGCGCCAGCAGGATTACAGGAAGCGGGAGCTCCTACAATGAGCAGTTCTTC	CASRITGSGSSYNEQFF
TRBV29-1	TRBD2	NA	TRBJ2-1	TGCAGCGGCCGAACGGCTAGCGGGAGGGCAGTGGAGCAGTTCTTC	CSGRTASGRAVEQFF
TRBV4-3	TRBD2	few	TRBJ2-7	TGCGCCAGCAGCCAAGGAACTAGCGGGACCCCCTACGAGCAGTACTTC	CASSQGTSGTPYEQYF
TRBV6-6	TRBD1	NA	TRBJ2-7	TGTGCCAGCAGTAGTCAGGACAGGGACGAGCAGTACTTC	CASSSQDRDEQYF
TRBV29-1	TRBD1	NA	TRBJ2-1	TGCAGCGTTGGCCTTGGACAGGGGATCTACAATGAGCAGTTCTTC	CSVGLGQGIYNEQFF
TRBV11-2	TRBD2	NA	TRBJ2-3	TGTGCCAGCAGCCATTCTGGACTAGCGGGGGGTATCACAGATACGCAGTATTTT	CASSHSGLAGGITDTQYF
TRBV18	TRBD2	many	TRBJ2-1	TGTGCCAGCTCACCGACTAGCGGGGTCAACAATGAGCAGTTCTTC	CASSPTSGVNNEQFF
TRBV6-6	NA	many	TRBJ2-2	TGTGCCAGCAGCCGGGACACCGGGGAGCTGTTTTTT	CASSRDTGELFF
TRBV27	NA	few	TRBJ1-4	TGTGCCAGCAGACCCCGGGGGGGTGAGGAAAAACTGTTTTTT	CASRPRGGEEKLFF
TRBV11-2	NA	few	TRBJ2-1	TGTGCCAGCAGCTGGGGGGGTGGGGGCCCACAGTTCTTC	CASSWGGGGPQFF